These T cell receptor beta chains were read from a single sample in a study of T-cell memory formation after mild COVID-19. TCRdb re-called the 5' RACE reads with MiXCR, one entry per CDR3 protein. The sample has about 540,000 distinct CDR3 sequences; about a fifth are singletons. The sample was PBMCs or a T cell subset sorted from them (not recorded which). All receptors derive from an adult woman who had mild COVID-19 (a few samples of this study predate the infection). Cell type and time point are not known. Both conserved end residues are part of each CDR3. The order of the fields is D gene, V gene, clone size, J gene, CDR3 DNA, CDR3 protein. A D gene is named only where the DNA matches it firmly. Some rows have no size entry. The others give once, few or many, or a class for an expanded clone.

d_gene: .
v_gene: TRBV12-3/TRBV12-4
abundance: many
j_gene: TRBJ2-5
CDR3nt: TGTGCCAGCAGTACGTGGACTATCCAAGAGACCCAGTACTTC
CDR3aa: CASSTWTIQETQYF

d_gene: .
v_gene: TRBV3-1
abundance: few
j_gene: TRBJ2-3
CDR3nt: TGTGCCAGCAGGGGGGCAGATACGCAGTATTTT
CDR3aa: CASRGADTQYF

d_gene: .
v_gene: TRBV7-2
abundance: few
j_gene: TRBJ1-4
CDR3nt: TGTGCCAGCAGCTTCCTCGGGGGCGAGGAAAAACTGTTTTTT
CDR3aa: CASSFLGGEEKLFF

d_gene: .
v_gene: TRBV10-3
abundance: few
j_gene: TRBJ2-4
CDR3nt: TGTGCCACCGGGCTGGAATCGGTGGACATTCAGTACTTC
CDR3aa: CATGLESVDIQYF

d_gene: TRBD2
v_gene: TRBV29-1
abundance: few
j_gene: TRBJ2-1
CDR3nt: TGCAGCGTTGAAATAGCCACTAGCGGGGGGATGAATGAGCAGTTCTTC
CDR3aa: CSVEIATSGGMNEQFF

d_gene: .
v_gene: TRBV19
abundance: few
j_gene: TRBJ1-5
CDR3nt: TGTGCCAGTAGAAGGACTGATCTTAGCAATCAGCCCCAGCATTTT
CDR3aa: CASRRTDLSNQPQHF

d_gene: TRBD1
v_gene: TRBV5-1
abundance: .
j_gene: TRBJ2-2
CDR3nt: TGCGCCAGCAGCTTAATCGGGCCCGGGACAGGGAACACCGGGGAGCTGTTTTTT
CDR3aa: CASSLIGPGTGNTGELFF

d_gene: .
v_gene: TRBV7-2
abundance: many
j_gene: TRBJ2-7
CDR3nt: TGTGCCAGCAGCTTACGGATGAGGCAGTACTTC
CDR3aa: CASSLRMRQYF

d_gene: TRBD2
v_gene: TRBV10-3
abundance: .
j_gene: TRBJ2-3
CDR3nt: TGTGCCGCACAGCGGGAGCCTGTAACAGATACGCAGTATTTT
CDR3aa: CAAQREPVTDTQYF

d_gene: .
v_gene: TRBV19
abundance: few
j_gene: TRBJ1-6
CDR3nt: TGTGCCAGTAGTTTAACAGGACGGACCTATAATTCACCCCTCCACTTT
CDR3aa: CASSLTGRTYNSPLHF

d_gene: TRBD1
v_gene: TRBV24-1
abundance: few
j_gene: TRBJ2-7
CDR3nt: TGTGCCACCAGTGAAGGGGGTGCAGGGGGCTACGAGCAGTACTTC
CDR3aa: CATSEGGAGGYEQYF

d_gene: .
v_gene: TRBV24-1
abundance: .
j_gene: TRBJ2-7
CDR3nt: TGTGCCACCAGTGACGCTCTGGCCTACGAGCAGTACTTC
CDR3aa: CATSDALAYEQYF

d_gene: TRBD2
v_gene: TRBV24-1
abundance: .
j_gene: TRBJ2-3
CDR3nt: TGTGCCACCTCATCTGGCGGGAGAGGCACAGATACGCAGTATTTT
CDR3aa: CATSSGGRGTDTQYF

d_gene: .
v_gene: TRBV3-1
abundance: .
j_gene: TRBJ2-1
CDR3nt: TGTGCCAGCAGCCAAACGTTAGTAGCCGGGCCGTTCTTC
CDR3aa: CASSQTLVAGPFF

d_gene: TRBD2
v_gene: TRBV11-2
abundance: .
j_gene: TRBJ2-7
CDR3nt: TGTGCCAGCAGCTTAGGGGGGGGGACTCTCTACGAGCAGTACTTC
CDR3aa: CASSLGGGTLYEQYF

d_gene: TRBD2
v_gene: TRBV12-3/TRBV12-4
abundance: .
j_gene: TRBJ2-1
CDR3nt: TGTGCCAGCAGTTTATTGCGGGAGGATGAGCAGTTCTTC
CDR3aa: CASSLLREDEQFF